These 11 T cell receptor beta chains were all obtained from the same sample, sequenced in a study of cytomegalovirus exposure and HLA in healthy donors. The PCR employed 60 Vbeta primers together with 13 Jbeta primers. Repertoires were generated with immunoSEQ multiplex PCR, while TCRdb's copy carries only in-frame clones and drops some. The sample has about 59,000 clones; the top ten hold roughly 5.4%. Input material: PBMCs. Every receptor here comes from a man aged 25 to 40 in good health and CMV-seropositive.

The V call is TRBV19, the J call TRBJ1-1; 9 bases are a match to TRBD1. The ends lost 6 bases at V and 0 bases at J; junction bases unmatched: 5. This CDR3 region has 15 residues. CDR1 and CDR2 from the germline V gene are LNHDA and SQIVND (reference sequence). CDR3 DNA sequence: TGTGCCAGTAGATTGACAGGGGGTGTGAACACTGAAGCTTTCTTT. Translation: CASRLTGGVNTEAFF.

This chain uses TRBV7-3 with TRBJ2-3; TRBD1 is a possible D gene (5 bases). Germline V gene lookup returns CDR1 SGHTA and CDR2 FQGTGA. CDR3 size: 14 residues. V lost 4 bases and J 9 bases, leaving 17 bases between the germline ends. CDR3 bases: TGTGCCAGCAGCTCAATTCAGGGTCAGGAGACGCAGTATTTT. Encoded protein: CASSSIQGQETQYF.

V usage is TRBV7-9 and J usage is TRBJ1-1, with 9 bases aligning to TRBD1. CDR3 length equals 14 residues. Germline V gene lookup returns CDR1 SEHNR and CDR2 FQNEAQ (reference sequence). Trimming at V came to 6 bases and at J to 1 base, leaving 3 bases not matched to a gene. The CDR3 DNA sequence: TGTGCCAGCAGTCTGACAGGGGGGAACACTGAAGCTTTCTTT. It specifies CASSLTGGNTEAFF.

The chain employs TRBV11-3 and TRBJ2-1; D is uncertain. With 1 base removed from V and 10 bases from J, the gap between germline ends came to 20 bases. Germline V gene data show CDR1 as SGHNT and CDR2 as YENEEA. The CDR3 runs to 16 residues. CDR3 loop: CASSLGQAKDIEEQFF. In DNA, the CDR3 is TGTGCCAGCAGCTTAGGTCAAGCAAAAGATATCGAGGAGCAGTTCTTC. The full variable domain, with the rest looked up from reference TRBV11-3 and TRBJ2-1, is EAGVVQSPRYKIIEKKQPVAFWCNPISGHNTLYWYLQNLGQGPELLIRYENEEAVDDSQLPKDRFSAERLKGVDSTLKIQPAELGDSAVYLCASSLGQAKDIEEQFFGPGTRLTVL.

J is TRBJ2-1 and V is TRBV11-1; the D is unclear. Germline loops: CDR1 SGHAT, CDR2 FQDESV (reference sequence). Trimming removed 6 bases at V and 10 bases at J, with 13 bases between. The CDR3 consists of 12 residues. The CDR3 region is CASSYTLKEQFF. As DNA, the CDR3 is TGTGCCAGCAGTTACACCCTGAAGGAGCAGTTCTTC.

The V call is TRBV6-1, the J call TRBJ2-3, with 8 bases that match TRBD1. CDR3 size: 14 residues. Trimming took 6 bases from V and 5 from J; bases not matched to a gene: 7. From germline, CDR1 is MNHNS and CDR2 SASEGT. The CDR3 bases are TGTGCCAGCAGAACGGACAGGGATGGAGATACGCAGTATTTT. Its translation is CASRTDRDGDTQYF.

CDR3 loop: CASSSLGTGFNSPLHF. The CDR3 DNA follows: TGTGCCAGCAGTTCACTAGGGACAGGGTTTAATTCACCCCTCCACTTT. V is TRBV27 and J is TRBJ1-6, with TRBD1 matching over 9 bases. J gave up 6 bases and V 4 bases, and 7 bases lay outside the gene matches. The length of the CDR3 is 16 residues. Germline lookup yields CDR1 MNHEY and CDR2 SMNVEV (reference sequence).

The chain uses TRBV21-1 and TRBJ2-3; TRBD1 is the table's D call and was not checked against the DNA. TRBV21-1 is annotated as a pseudogene. The CDR3 has 15 residues. Here the CDR3 DNA reads TGTGCCAGCAGCAAAAAGGGGGCTAGCACAGATAAGCAGTATTTT. Its protein is CASSKKGASTDKQYF.

A note on this clone: This same CDR3 is encoded by further DNA sequences in the sample. The chain uses TRBV2 and TRBJ2-7; 9 nucleotides match TRBD1. CDR1 and CDR2 (germline): SNHLY, FYNNEI. This CDR3 has 14 residues. The V segment lost 6 bases and the J segment 2 bases; nucleotides outside the gene matches: 5. The chain's CDR3 is CASRGQGGTYEQYF. The CDR3 DNA is TGTGCCAGCAGGGGACAGGGAGGAACCTACGAGCAGTACTTC.

The chain couples TRBV5-4 to TRBJ2-2; 8 nucleotides agree with TRBD1. The germline CDR1 and CDR2 sequences are SGHNT and YYREEE (reference sequence). There are 16 residues in the CDR3. The trim removed 4 bases at V and 1 base at J, leaving 6 bases unmatched. CDR3 nucleotide sequence: TGTGCCAGCAGCCTCAGGACAGGGAGGAACACCGGGGAGCTGTTTTTT. Protein product: CASSLRTGRNTGELFF. Full variable domain (outside the CDR3, taken from reference TRBV5-4 and TRBJ2-2): ETGVTQSPTHLIKTRGQQVTLRCSSQSGHNTVSWYQQALGQGPQFIFQYYREEENGRGNFPPRFSGLQFPNYSSELNVNALELDDSALYLCASSLRTGRNTGELFFGEGSRLTVL.

The chain couples TRBV19 to TRBJ1-4, with D unclear. The CDR3 consists of 14 residues. CDR1 and CDR2 (germline): LNHDA, SQIVND (reference sequence). The V end was cut by 5 bases, the J end by 5 bases, with 12 bases between. Here the CDR3 DNA reads TGTGCCAGTAGTTTGGGCAGAATAAATGAAAAACTGTTTTTT. Translation: CASSLGRINEKLFF.